The clone carrying this TCR beta chain was detected only a few times. Its target is not known. Treatment described: oral pan-JAK inhibitor, 5-10 mg twice daily. Obtained from alopecia areata patients were lesional scalp punch biopsies along with peripheral blood. The record originates from a study of CD8+ T cells in alopecia areata. Study information: Dosing spanned 6 to 18 months on tofacitinib, then 6 months off drug. Study results and caveats: TCR sharing was clearer in mice than between patients, perhaps partly owing to patient HLA diversity. Significant decreases in scalp clonality and expanded CD8+ clones followed tofacitinib treatment.

Isolated RNA was reverse transcribed into cDNA used as the sequencing template. Assay: immunoSEQ multiplex PCR; the TCRdb copy retains only in-frame clones and omits some. The sample holds just over 150,000 clones; 50% to 70% are singletons and the top ten take 0.7% to 1%. Between the trimmed V and J ends, which lost 4 bases and 2 bases, there was a span of 11 bases. Germline V CDR1 and CDR2: SQVTM, ANQGSEA. The CDR3 is 13 amino acids. The specimen was CD4+ T cells sorted from blood, collected at week 4, from a patient treated with tofacitinib. This chain connects TRBV29-1 to TRBJ2-5; TRBD2 is a possible D gene (7 bases). The sequence derives from a human donor with alopecia areata. This chain's CDR3 is CSVAGGGQETQYF. CDR3 coding DNA: TGCAGCGTTGCGGGGGGCGGACAAGAGACCCAGTACTTC.